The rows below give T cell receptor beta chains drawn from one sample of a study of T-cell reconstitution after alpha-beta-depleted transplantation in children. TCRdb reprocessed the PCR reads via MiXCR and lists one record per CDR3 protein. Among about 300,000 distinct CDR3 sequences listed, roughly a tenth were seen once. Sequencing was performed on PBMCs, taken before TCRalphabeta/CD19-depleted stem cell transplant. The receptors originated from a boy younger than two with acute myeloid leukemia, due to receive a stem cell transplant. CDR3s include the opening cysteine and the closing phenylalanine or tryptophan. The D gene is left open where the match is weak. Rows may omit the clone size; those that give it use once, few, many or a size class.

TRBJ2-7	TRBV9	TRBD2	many	CASSLGAGLATYEQYF	TGTGCCAGCAGCCTAGGGGCGGGACTAGCCACCTACGAGCAGTACTTC
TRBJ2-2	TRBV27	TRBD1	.	CATGQAGELFF	TGTGCCACTGGACAGGCCGGGGAGCTGTTTTTT
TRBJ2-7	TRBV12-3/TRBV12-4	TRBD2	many	CASTGGLAGTYEQYF	TGTGCCAGCACCGGAGGACTAGCGGGGACCTACGAGCAGTACTTC
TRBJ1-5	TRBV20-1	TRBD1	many	CSARSTLDRALNQPQHF	TGCAGTGCTAGATCGACCTTAGACAGGGCGCTCAATCAGCCCCAGCATTTT
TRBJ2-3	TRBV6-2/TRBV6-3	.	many	CASSYMGSDTQYF	TGTGCCAGCAGTTACATGGGTTCAGATACGCAGTATTTT
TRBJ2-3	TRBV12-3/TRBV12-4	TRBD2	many	CASILGSGRALDTQYF	TGTGCCAGCATCCTCGGAAGCGGGAGGGCCCTAGATACGCAGTATTTT
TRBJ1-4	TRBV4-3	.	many	CASSQGLGTNEKLFF	TGCGCCAGCAGCCAAGGTCTTGGGACGAATGAAAAACTGTTTTTT
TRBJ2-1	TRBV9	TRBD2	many	CASSGTSGRGNEQFF	TGTGCCAGCAGCGGGACTAGCGGGAGGGGAAATGAGCAGTTCTTC
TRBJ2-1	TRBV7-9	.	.	CANSPPGGGSYNEQFF	TGTGCCAACAGCCCCCCAGGGGGGGGCTCCTACAATGAGCAGTTCTTC
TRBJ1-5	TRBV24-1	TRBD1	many	CATSDGQAYSNQPQHF	TGTGCCACCAGTGATGGACAGGCCTATAGCAATCAGCCCCAGCATTTT
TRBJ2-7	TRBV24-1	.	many	CATSPSVEQYF	TGTGCCACCAGTCCTTCAGTCGAGCAGTACTTC
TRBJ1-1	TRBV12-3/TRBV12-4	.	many	CASSFRGSIAEAFF	TGTGCCAGCAGTTTCAGGGGTAGTATAGCTGAAGCTTTCTTT
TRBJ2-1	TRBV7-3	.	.	CASSPLPGLFEANEQFF	TGTGCCAGCAGCCCGCTCCCGGGACTTTTCGAAGCCAATGAGCAGTTCTTC
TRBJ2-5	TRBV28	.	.	CASSVLREETQYF	TGTGCCAGCAGCGTCCTAAGGGAAGAGACCCAGTACTTC
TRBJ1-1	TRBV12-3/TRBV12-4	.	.	CASSFSPGNTEAFF	TGTGCCAGCAGTTTTAGTCCGGGGAACACTGAAGCTTTCTTT
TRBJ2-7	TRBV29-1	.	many	CSVQQGHGSYEQYF	TGCAGCGTGCAACAGGGTCACGGCTCCTACGAGCAGTACTTC
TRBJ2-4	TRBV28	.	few	CASSRKSTDTIAKNIQYF	TGTGCCAGCAGCCGGAAGTCGACAGATACGATAGCCAAAAACATTCAGTACTTC
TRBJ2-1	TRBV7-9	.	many	CAIFPMGERDEQFF	TGTGCCATCTTCCCTATGGGGGAGCGGGATGAGCAGTTCTTC
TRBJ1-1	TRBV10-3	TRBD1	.	CAIMATGGTEAFF	TGTGCCATCATGGCTACAGGGGGCACTGAAGCTTTCTTT
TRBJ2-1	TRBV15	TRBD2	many	CATSGTSTYNEQFF	TGTGCCACCAGCGGGACTAGCACGTACAATGAGCAGTTCTTC
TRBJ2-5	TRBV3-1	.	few	CASSQGAVKETQYF	TGTGCCAGCAGCCAAGGGGCGGTAAAAGAGACCCAGTACTTC
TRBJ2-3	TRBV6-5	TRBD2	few	CASSYSTSGPFTDTQYF	TGTGCCAGCAGTTACTCAACTAGCGGGCCTTTCACAGATACGCAGTATTTT
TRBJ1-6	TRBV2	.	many	CASKGWGFSTPLHF	TGTGCCAGCAAAGGCTGGGGGTTCTCGACACCCCTCCACTTT
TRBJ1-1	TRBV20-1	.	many	CSASRVEMNTEAFF	TGCAGTGCTAGCAGGGTTGAAATGAACACTGAAGCTTTCTTT
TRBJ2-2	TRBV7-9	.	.	CASSLGVNTRELFF	TGTGCCAGCAGCTTAGGAGTGAACACCAGGGAGCTGTTTTTT
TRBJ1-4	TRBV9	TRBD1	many	CASSPWTGREKLFF	TGTGCCAGCAGCCCTTGGACAGGGAGGGAAAAACTGTTTTTT
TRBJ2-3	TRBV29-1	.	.	CSVEKPLLPGARSDTQYF	TGCAGCGTTGAAAAGCCCCTACTACCGGGAGCGAGGTCAGATACGCAGTATTTT
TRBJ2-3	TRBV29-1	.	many	CSVEPPVGSDTQYF	TGCAGCGTTGAACCCCCGGTAGGGTCAGATACGCAGTATTTT
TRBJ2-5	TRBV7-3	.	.	CASSLGRSPQETQYF	TGTGCCAGCAGCTTAGGTAGAAGCCCCCAAGAGACCCAGTACTTC
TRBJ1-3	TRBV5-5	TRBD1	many	CASSLWGQFSGNTIYF	TGTGCCAGCAGCTTGTGGGGACAGTTCTCTGGAAACACCATATATTTT
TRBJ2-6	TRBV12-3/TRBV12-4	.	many	CASSLFGASGANVLTF	TGTGCCAGCAGTTTATTCGGCGCCTCTGGGGCCAACGTCCTGACTTTC
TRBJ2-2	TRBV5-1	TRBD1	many	CASNKGTGGTGELFF	TGCGCCAGCAACAAAGGGACAGGGGGCACCGGGGAGCTGTTTTTT
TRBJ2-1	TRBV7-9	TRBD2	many	CASERASGPISYNEQFF	TGTGCCAGCGAGCGGGCTAGCGGGCCTATCTCCTACAATGAGCAGTTCTTC
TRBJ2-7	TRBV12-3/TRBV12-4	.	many	CASRPTGLYEQYF	TGTGCCAGCAGACCTACAGGGTTATACGAGCAGTACTTC
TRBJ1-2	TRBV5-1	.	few	CASSLTGDNYGYTF	TGCGCCAGCAGCCTGACAGGAGACAACTATGGCTACACCTTC
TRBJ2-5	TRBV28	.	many	CASSLDYRYQETQYF	TGTGCCAGCAGTTTGGACTACCGGTACCAAGAGACCCAGTACTTC
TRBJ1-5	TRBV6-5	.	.	CASSIHVSQPQHF	TGTGCCAGCAGTATACACGTGTCCCAGCCCCAGCATTTT